These T cell receptor beta chains were read from a single sample in a study of early stage breast cancer tumors. Clones were sequenced by immunoSEQ multiplex PCR, and TCRdb holds only the in-frame ones, with some missing. This repertoire shows some 9,700 clones, more than 60% found once; its top ten account for 8.8%. Input material: normal breast tissue next to the tumor. All receptors come from a person aged 35-55 years with breast cancer. Both conserved end residues are part of each CDR3. Fields, in order: V gene, clone size, D gene, J gene, CDR3 DNA, CDR3 protein. The D gene is left open where the match is weak. Size tells how often a clone was seen (once, few, many) or the class of an expanded clone, and some rows leave it out.

>TRBV29-1|.|.|TRBJ2-7
TGCAGCGTTGGGAGGGAGGAGGGTTACGAGCAGTACTTC
CSVGREEGYEQYF
>TRBV7-8|.|.|TRBJ1-5
TGTGCCAGCAGCTCTGCGGGAGGGAACAATCAGCCCCAGCATTTT
CASSSAGGNNQPQHF
>TRBV4-2|.|.|TRBJ2-1
TGTGCCAGCAGCCAAGACGTCGGGGGTGGGAATGAGCAGTTCTTC
CASSQDVGGGNEQFF
>TRBV4-1|.|TRBD2|TRBJ2-1
TGCGCCAGCAGCCCCCCGGGATGGGGGGGGAGGTACAATGAGCAGTTCTTC
CASSPPGWGGRYNEQFF
>TRBV27|.|TRBD1|TRBJ1-6
TGTGCCAGCAGTTTATATGGACAGGACTATCCCCTCCACTTT
CASSLYGQDYPLHF
>TRBV7-2|.|TRBD1|TRBJ1-2
TGTGCCAGCGCCCCGGGACAGAATAACTATGGCTACACCTTC
CASAPGQNNYGYTF
>TRBV30|.|.|TRBJ1-6
TGTGCCTGGAGAGGGGCAGGTAATTCACCCCTCCACTTT
CAWRGAGNSPLHF
>TRBV11-1|.|TRBD2|TRBJ2-1
TGTGCCAGCAGCCCGGGACTAGCGGGACTCGATGAGCAGTTCTTC
CASSPGLAGLDEQFF
>TRBV5-6|.|.|TRBJ2-7
TGTGCCAGCAGCCTGGGAAGGGGATCCTACGAGCAGTACTTC
CASSLGRGSYEQYF
>TRBV5-1|.|TRBD1|TRBJ1-1
TGCGCCAGCAGCTTACAGGGGGCGGGGAACACTGAAGCTTTCTTT
CASSLQGAGNTEAFF
>TRBV7-9|.|.|TRBJ2-1
TGTGCCAGCAGCTCGCGGAGGCGGTTTGGGATGGATGAGCAGTTCTTC
CASSSRRRFGMDEQFF
>TRBV27|.|.|TRBJ2-7
TGTGCCAGCAGTTTAGCGGGACGCTACGAGCAGTACTTC
CASSLAGRYEQYF
>TRBV5-1|.|.|TRBJ1-2
TGCGCCAGCAGCAAAAGCAAATCCAACTATGGCTACACCTTC
CASSKSKSNYGYTF
>TRBV7-9|few|.|TRBJ1-5
TGTGCCAGCAGCTTAGAGCCAGGAGGGGGCAATCAGCCCCAGCATTTT
CASSLEPGGGNQPQHF
>TRBV30|few|.|TRBJ1-2
TGTGCCTGGAGTGGACAGCCTCTTGGCTACACCTTC
CAWSGQPLGYTF
>TRBV5-6|.|.|TRBJ2-7
TGTGCCAGCAGCCGGGGGCCCAATTACGAGCAGTACTTC
CASSRGPNYEQYF
>TRBV2|.|.|TRBJ2-1
TGTGCCAGCAGTCCCCGGGGTGAGCAGTTCTTC
CASSPRGEQFF
>TRBV19|once|.|TRBJ2-3
TGTGCCAGTAGTATAGGTGGGACCCAGAGGTATTTT
CASSIGGTQRYF
>TRBV4-2|.|TRBD2|TRBJ2-3
TGTGCCAGCAGCCAAGCTAGCGGGAGCACAGATACGCAGTATTTT
CASSQASGSTDTQYF
>TRBV27|medium-sized|.|TRBJ1-2
TGTGCCAGCAGTTCGAGGACAGTCTATGGCTACACCTTC
CASSSRTVYGYTF
>TRBV2|medium-sized|.|TRBJ2-7
TGTGCCAGCAGTAATGACGAGCAGTACTTC
CASSNDEQYF
>TRBV19|.|.|TRBJ1-1
TGTGCCAGTAGTATAGACCAGGGACCCACTGAAGCTTTCTTT
CASSIDQGPTEAFF
>TRBV30|.|.|TRBJ1-4
TGTGCCTGGGCTTCTCGGGAAAAACTGTTTTTT
CAWASREKLFF
>TRBV2|.|.|TRBJ1-4
TGTGCCAGCAGTGAGTCAGCTGAAAAACTGTTTTTT
CASSESAEKLFF
>TRBV18|.|.|TRBJ2-3
TGTGCCAGCTTCCCCGCGCTGGGGCGCAGAGTTTCAGATACGCAGTATTTT
CASFPALGRRVSDTQYF
>TRBV6-6|few|TRBD1|TRBJ1-2
TGTGCCAGCAGAACGGCAAAGGGACAGGGGTCTGGCTACACCTTC
CASRTAKGQGSGYTF
>TRBV13|.|.|TRBJ1-2
TGTGCCAGCAGCTTAGATGGGGGAAGGATCTATGGCTACACCTTC
CASSLDGGRIYGYTF
>TRBV11-3|.|TRBD2|TRBJ2-3
TGTGCCAGCAGCTTAGGCCAGCGGGAGATTTCAGATACGCAGTATTTT
CASSLGQREISDTQYF
>TRBV5-1|.|TRBD2|TRBJ2-3
TGCGCCAGCAGCTTGGGACTAGCGCACACAGATACGCAGTATTTT
CASSLGLAHTDTQYF
>TRBV18|.|.|TRBJ2-2
TGTGCCAGCTCACCGATGGGGCCCGGGGAGCTGTTTTTT
CASSPMGPGELFF
>TRBV11-2|once|TRBD2|TRBJ2-3
TGTGCCAGCAGCCCCCTGGGGACTAGCCGCACAGATACGCAGTATTTT
CASSPLGTSRTDTQYF
>TRBV4-2|.|.|TRBJ2-7
TGTGCCAGCAGCCAGACCGATAGCTCCTACGAGCAGTACTTC
CASSQTDSSYEQYF
>TRBV5-4|.|.|TRBJ2-4
TGTGCCAGCAGCCCCTCGGGGCGTTTAGCCAAAAACATTCAGTACTTC
CASSPSGRLAKNIQYF
>TRBV20-1|.|.|TRBJ2-1
TGCAGTGCTCCGGGGTTCGGTGAGCAGTTCTTC
CSAPGFGEQFF
>TRBV7-9|.|.|TRBJ2-7
TGTGCCAGCAGCTTAGAATCGGGGGTGCCCTACGAGCAGTACTTC
CASSLESGVPYEQYF
>TRBV7-9|.|.|TRBJ2-5
TGTGCCAGCAGTTTGGCGGAAGAGACCCAGTACTTC
CASSLAEETQYF
>TRBV7-8|.|TRBD2|TRBJ2-3
TGTGCCAGCAGCTCCGGACTAGCGGGAGGAGATACGCAGTATTTT
CASSSGLAGGDTQYF
>TRBV21-1|few|.|TRBJ1-1
TGTGCCAGCCTTACCGGCCGGCAGCTCACTGAAGCTTTCTTT
CASLTGRQLTEAFF
>TRBV11-2|.|.|TRBJ1-4
TGTGCCAGCAGCTCACTCCCGGGCCCCACCGCTTCCAATGAAAAACTGTTTTTT
CASSSLPGPTASNEKLFF
>TRBV6-1|.|TRBD1|TRBJ2-5
TGTGCCAGCAGTGAAGGGCACAGGGGACAGACCCAGTACTTC
CASSEGHRGQTQYF
>TRBV10-2|.|TRBD1|TRBJ2-1
TGCGCCAGCAGTGAGCGGACAGGTTACAATGAGCAGTTCTTC
CASSERTGYNEQFF
>TRBV5-4|.|TRBD2|TRBJ2-1
TGTGCCAGCAGCTTGGCTCGGAGCGGGAGCTGGGATGAGCAGTTCTTC
CASSLARSGSWDEQFF
>TRBV5-1|.|TRBD2|TRBJ2-2
TGCGCCAGCAGCCTCCAACTAGCGGCCAACGCCGGGGAGCTGTTTTTT
CASSLQLAANAGELFF
>TRBV5-6|.|.|TRBJ2-7
TGTGCCAGCAGCTTCTCGGATATCTGGGCGGGACGCTACGAGCAGTACTTC
CASSFSDIWAGRYEQYF
>TRBV6-1|.|TRBD2|TRBJ2-7
TGTGCCAGCACGCGGACTAGCGGGAGCCGCGAGCAGTACTTC
CASTRTSGSREQYF
>TRBV7-2|.|.|TRBJ2-7
TGTGCCAGCAGCTTGGTTCAGGGCTCCTACGAGCAGTACTTC
CASSLVQGSYEQYF
>TRBV6-1|.|TRBD1|TRBJ2-3
TGTGCCAGCAGTGGACAGGGATGGGCAGATACGCAGTATTTT
CASSGQGWADTQYF
>TRBV19|.|TRBD2|TRBJ2-3
TGTGCCAGTAAGAGAAAACCCGGGACTAGCGGGAGAGCAGATACGCAGTATTTT
CASKRKPGTSGRADTQYF
>TRBV6-1|.|TRBD2|TRBJ2-1
TGTGCCAGCAGTGAAAGGGCCCCTAGACTAGCGGATAACAATGAGCAGTTCTTC
CASSERAPRLADNNEQFF
>TRBV11-3|.|TRBD2|TRBJ2-7
TGTGCCAGCAGCACTTGGACTAGGCCCTCCTACGAGCAGTACTTC
CASSTWTRPSYEQYF
>TRBV11-3|once|.|TRBJ2-5
TGTGCCAGCAGCACCACAGGCTACAAGAGGTACCAAGAGACCCAGTACTTC
CASSTTGYKRYQETQYF
>TRBV7-9|few|TRBD1|TRBJ2-2
TGTGCTCTTCAGGACAGGGCGAACACCGGGGAGCTGTTTTTT
CALQDRANTGELFF
>TRBV9|.|TRBD2|TRBJ2-3
TGTGCCAGCAGCGTTACAGCGGGACGCACAGATACGCAGTATTTT
CASSVTAGRTDTQYF